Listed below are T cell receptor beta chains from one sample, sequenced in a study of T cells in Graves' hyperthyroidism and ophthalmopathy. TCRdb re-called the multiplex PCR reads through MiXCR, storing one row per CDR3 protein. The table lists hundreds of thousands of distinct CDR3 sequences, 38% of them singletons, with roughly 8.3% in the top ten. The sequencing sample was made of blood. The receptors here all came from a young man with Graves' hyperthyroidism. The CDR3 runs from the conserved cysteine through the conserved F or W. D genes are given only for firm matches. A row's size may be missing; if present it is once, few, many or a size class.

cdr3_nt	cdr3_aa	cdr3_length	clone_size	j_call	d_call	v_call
TGCAGCGTCACGGGGGGACTAGCGGGGGAATTCGGGGAGCTGTTTTTT	CSVTGGLAGEFGELFF	16	NA	TRBJ2-2	TRBD2	TRBV29-1
TGTGCCAGCAGCGCCCGAGGGGACCAGCGGGGGGTCCAAGAGACCCAGTACTTC	CASSARGDQRGVQETQYF	18	NA	TRBJ2-5	TRBD2	TRBV9
TGCAGCGTTATAGCGGGACAAGAGACCCAGTACTTC	CSVIAGQETQYF	12	many	TRBJ2-5	TRBD2	TRBV29-1
TGTGCCAGCTCACCAGGCGAGGATCAGCCCCAGCATTTT	CASSPGEDQPQHF	13	few	TRBJ1-5	NA	TRBV27
TGTGCCAGCAGCTCACTAGACACCGCCGAGCCTTACGAGCAGTACTTC	CASSSLDTAEPYEQYF	16	NA	TRBJ2-7	NA	TRBV7-2
TGTGCCAGCAGTACACGGACAGAATCCTACGAGCAGTACTTC	CASSTRTESYEQYF	14	NA	TRBJ2-7	NA	TRBV6-6
TGTGCCAGCAATCCGGGGGGGGTACGAGAGACCCAGTACTTC	CASNPGGVRETQYF	14	NA	TRBJ2-5	TRBD2	TRBV9
TGTGCCAGCAGTTCCCGACAGTTGTCCTCTGGGGCCAACGTCCTGACTTTC	CASSSRQLSSGANVLTF	17	once	TRBJ2-6	NA	TRBV2
TGTGCCAGTAGTATAGGCGGCGGGAGTCGTATCTACGAGCAGTACTTC	CASSIGGGSRIYEQYF	16	few	TRBJ2-7	TRBD2	TRBV19
TGTGCCAGCCCGGGGACAGTCAATTCACCCCTCCACTTT	CASPGTVNSPLHF	13	NA	TRBJ1-6	TRBD1	TRBV2
TGTGCCAGCAGTTCGACATTTGAAGCTTTCTTT	CASSSTFEAFF	11	many	TRBJ1-1	NA	TRBV12-3/TRBV12-4
TGCGCCAGCAGCTCCGCAGGGACTTATGGCTACACCTTC	CASSSAGTYGYTF	13	NA	TRBJ1-2	NA	TRBV5-1
TGTGCCAGCAGTCCGGGACGGAATCAGCCCCAGCATTTT	CASSPGRNQPQHF	13	many	TRBJ1-5	NA	TRBV5-1
TGCGCCAGCAGCCCCCGGCCAAACACCGGGGAGCTGTTTTTT	CASSPRPNTGELFF	14	many	TRBJ2-2	NA	TRBV4-3
TGCAGCGTTGAAGAGGGGGAGTCCAACTATGGCTACACCTTC	CSVEEGESNYGYTF	14	many	TRBJ1-2	NA	TRBV29-1
TGCAGTGCTAGGGACATCACCGGGGAGCTGTTTTTT	CSARDITGELFF	12	few	TRBJ2-2	NA	TRBV20-1
TGTGCCAGCAGTTGGGGGCAGGGGGCAGACTATCAGCCCCAGCATTTT	CASSWGQGADYQPQHF	16	NA	TRBJ1-5	TRBD1	TRBV7-2
TGTGCCAGCGATAAGAGAGCTTTCTTT	CASDKRAFF	9	few	TRBJ1-1	NA	TRBV7-9
TGTGCCATCAGTGAGTCGACTCGAGGTCAGCCCCAGCATTTT	CAISESTRGQPQHF	14	NA	TRBJ1-5	NA	TRBV10-3
TGTGCCAGGAAGAGTCAGCCCCAGCATTTT	CARKSQPQHF	10	NA	TRBJ1-5	NA	TRBV6-5
TGTGCCAGCGGGGACGGTCCCTACGAGCAGTACTTC	CASGDGPYEQYF	12	few	TRBJ2-7	NA	TRBV5-8
TGTGCCAGCAGTTACGGGGTAACTCAGCCCCAGCATTTT	CASSYGVTQPQHF	13	NA	TRBJ1-5	NA	TRBV6-5
TGCGCCAGCAGCCAGCCCCGGGACAGGGCTTCACCCCTCCACTTT	CASSQPRDRASPLHF	15	NA	TRBJ1-6	TRBD1	TRBV4-1
TGTGCCAGCAGCTCTACAGACAGGGGGCTTTCCTACGAGCAGTACTTC	CASSSTDRGLSYEQYF	16	few	TRBJ2-7	TRBD1	TRBV5-6
TGTGCCAGTAGTACGACAGGGACGGGAACAGGTCAGCCCCAGCATTTT	CASSTTGTGTGQPQHF	16	few	TRBJ1-5	TRBD1	TRBV19